The entry below describes one TCR beta chain. The antigen remains unidentified. The V end was cut by 3 bases, the J end by 0 bases, with 8 bases between. Germline assignment: CDR1 SGHTA and CDR2 FQGNSA. This CDR3 has 14 residues. The data belong to a study of vaccination effects on CD4 cells after COVID-19. With the ViraFEST assay, the study expanded antigen-specific CD4+ T cells using viral peptide pools, then sequenced them. Culture lasted roughly 9 days before CD4+ T cell isolation. Previously uninfected by SARS-CoV-2, the vaccine recipients also showed negative nucleocapsid antibodies. Measured with immunoSEQ multiplex PCR; TCRdb has only the in-frame clones, and not every one. The table lists fewer than 40,000 clones, roughly two thirds of them singletons.

Here the sequenced sample was CD4+ T cells from PBMCs cultured with HCoV-229E spike peptides, taken before COVID-19 vaccination. V and J are TRBV7-2 and TRBJ2-5; D not resolved. The source is a human donor who received a COVID-19 vaccine. CDR3 protein: CASSFNMYQETQYF. DNA for the CDR3: TGTGCCAGCAGCTTCAACATGTACCAAGAGACCCAGTACTTC.